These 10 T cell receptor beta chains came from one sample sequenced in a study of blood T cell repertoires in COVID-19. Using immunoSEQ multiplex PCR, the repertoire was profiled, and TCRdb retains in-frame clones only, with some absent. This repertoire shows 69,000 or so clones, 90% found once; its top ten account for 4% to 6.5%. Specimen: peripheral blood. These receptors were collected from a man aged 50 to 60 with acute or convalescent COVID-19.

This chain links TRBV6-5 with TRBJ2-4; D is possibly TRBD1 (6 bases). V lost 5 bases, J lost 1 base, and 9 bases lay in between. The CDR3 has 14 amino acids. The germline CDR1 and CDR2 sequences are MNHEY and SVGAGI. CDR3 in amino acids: CASSPGVAKNIQYF. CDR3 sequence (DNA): TGTGCCAGCAGTCCAGGGGTTGCCAAAAACATTCAGTACTTC.

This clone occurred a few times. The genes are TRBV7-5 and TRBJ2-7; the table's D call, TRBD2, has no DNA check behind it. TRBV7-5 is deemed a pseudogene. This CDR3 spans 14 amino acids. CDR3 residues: CVRSLAEGEDEQYF. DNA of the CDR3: TGTGTCAGAAGCTTAGCGGAGGGAGAGGACGAGCAGTACTTC.

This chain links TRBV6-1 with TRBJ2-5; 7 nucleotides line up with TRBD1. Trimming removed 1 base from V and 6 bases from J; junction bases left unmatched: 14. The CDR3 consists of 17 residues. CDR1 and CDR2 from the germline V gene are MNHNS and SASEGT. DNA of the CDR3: TGTGCCAGCAGTGAAGGCTCGGCAGGGGCAGGGGGAAAGACCCAGTACTTC. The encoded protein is CASSEGSAGAGGKTQYF.

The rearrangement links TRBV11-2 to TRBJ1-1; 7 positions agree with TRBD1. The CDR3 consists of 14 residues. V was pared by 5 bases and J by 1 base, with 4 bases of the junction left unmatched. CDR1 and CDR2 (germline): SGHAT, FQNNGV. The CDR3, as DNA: TGTGCCAGCAGCCATAACAGGGGGAACACTGAAGCTTTCTTT. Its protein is CASSHNRGNTEAFF.

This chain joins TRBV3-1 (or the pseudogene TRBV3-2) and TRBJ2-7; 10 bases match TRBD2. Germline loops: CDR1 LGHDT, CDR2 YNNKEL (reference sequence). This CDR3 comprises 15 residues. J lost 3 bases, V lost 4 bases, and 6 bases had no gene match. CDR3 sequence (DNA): TGTGCCAGCAGCCTTTCTAGCGGGAGTATCTACGAGCAGTACTTC. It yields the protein CASSLSSGSIYEQYF.

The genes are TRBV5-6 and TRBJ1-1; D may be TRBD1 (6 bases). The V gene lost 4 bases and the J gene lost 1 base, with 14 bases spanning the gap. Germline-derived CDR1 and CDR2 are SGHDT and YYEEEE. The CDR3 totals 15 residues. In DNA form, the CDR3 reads TGTGCCAGCAGCCCGCTCGGACAGACGAACACTGAAGCTTTCTTT. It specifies CASSPLGQTNTEAFF.

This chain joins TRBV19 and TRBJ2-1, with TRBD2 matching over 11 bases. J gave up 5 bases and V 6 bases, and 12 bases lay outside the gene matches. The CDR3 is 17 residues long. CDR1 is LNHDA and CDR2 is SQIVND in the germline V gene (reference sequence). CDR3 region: CASRTRATSGSNNEQFF. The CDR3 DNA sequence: TGTGCCAGTAGGACGAGGGCAACTAGCGGGAGTAACAATGAGCAGTTCTTC. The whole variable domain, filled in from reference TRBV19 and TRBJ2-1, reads DGGITQSPKYLFRKEGQNVTLSCEQNLNHDAMYWYRQDPGQGLRLIYYSQIVNDFQKGDIAEGYSVSREKKESFPLTVTSAQKNPTAFYLCASRTRATSGSNNEQFFGPGTRLTVL.

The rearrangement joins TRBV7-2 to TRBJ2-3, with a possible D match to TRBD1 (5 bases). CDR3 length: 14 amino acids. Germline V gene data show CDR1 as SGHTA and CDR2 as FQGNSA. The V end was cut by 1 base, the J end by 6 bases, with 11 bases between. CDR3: CASSLVGAADTQYF. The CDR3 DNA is TGTGCCAGCAGCTTAGTTGGGGCTGCGGATACGCAGTATTTT.

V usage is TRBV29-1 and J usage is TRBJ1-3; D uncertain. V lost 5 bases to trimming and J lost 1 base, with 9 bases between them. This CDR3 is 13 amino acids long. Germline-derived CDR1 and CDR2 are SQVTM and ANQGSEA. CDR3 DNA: TGCAGCGTTCCTTCCACTTCTGGAAACACCATATATTTT. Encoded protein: CSVPSTSGNTIYF. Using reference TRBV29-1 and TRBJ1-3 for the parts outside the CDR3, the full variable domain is SAVISQKPSRDICQRGTSLTIQCQVDSQVTMMFWYRQQPGQSLTLIATANQGSEATYESGFVIDKFPISRPNLTFSTLTVSNMSPEDSSIYLCSVPSTSGNTIYFGEGSWLTVV.

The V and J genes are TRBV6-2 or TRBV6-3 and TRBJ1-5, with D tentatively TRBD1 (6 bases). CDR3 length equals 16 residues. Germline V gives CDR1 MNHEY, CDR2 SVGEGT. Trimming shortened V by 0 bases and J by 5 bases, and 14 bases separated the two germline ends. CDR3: CASSYSGTGFYQPQHF. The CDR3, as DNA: TGTGCCAGCAGTTACTCCGGTACAGGGTTTTATCAGCCCCAGCATTTT.